Listed here is a single TCR beta chain. Antigen: not known. The data were taken from a study of cytomegalovirus exposure and HLA in healthy donors. Study background: As released early, the data held roughly 85 million unique TCRs from HLA-typed donors.

The PCR contained 60 Vbeta and 13 Jbeta primers. The method was immunoSEQ multiplex PCR; TCRdb's version includes in-frame clones alone and lacks a portion of them. The repertoire holds about 150,000 clones, with roughly 84% as singletons. Study-level results: There were some public TCRs occurring in many donors, but most TCR sequences were rare. Earlier analysis yielded a pattern in which most TCR beta V segments were productive about 90% or about 30% of the time.

V dropped 0 bases and J dropped 2; count of bases not matched to a gene: 9. The CDR3 spans 18 residues. CDR1 and CDR2 (germline): SGHTA, FQGNSA. The specimen sequenced was PBMCs. This sequence was found in a young woman in good health and CMV-seronegative. V is TRBV7-2 and J is TRBJ2-7, with 11 bases fitting TRBD2. Here the CDR3 reads CASSLAAGGLAAAYEQYF. The CDR3 region has the DNA TGTGCCAGCAGCTTAGCGGCGGGGGGACTAGCGGCGGCCTACGAGCAGTACTTC.